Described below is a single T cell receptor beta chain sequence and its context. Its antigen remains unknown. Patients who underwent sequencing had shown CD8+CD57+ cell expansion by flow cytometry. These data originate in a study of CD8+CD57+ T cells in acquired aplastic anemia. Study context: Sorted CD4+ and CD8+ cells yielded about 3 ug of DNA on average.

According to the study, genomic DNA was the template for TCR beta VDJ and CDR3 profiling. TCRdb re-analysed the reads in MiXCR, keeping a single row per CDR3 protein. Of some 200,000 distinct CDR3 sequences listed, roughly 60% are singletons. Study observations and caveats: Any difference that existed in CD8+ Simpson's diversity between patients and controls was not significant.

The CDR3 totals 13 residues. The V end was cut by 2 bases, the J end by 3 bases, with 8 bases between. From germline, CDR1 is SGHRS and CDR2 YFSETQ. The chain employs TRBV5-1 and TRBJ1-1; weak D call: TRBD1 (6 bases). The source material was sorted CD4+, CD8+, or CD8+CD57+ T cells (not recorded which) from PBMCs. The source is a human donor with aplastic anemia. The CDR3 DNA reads TGCGCCAGCAGCTTTGCAGGGGACACTGAAGCTTTCTTT. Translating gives CASSFAGDTEAFF.